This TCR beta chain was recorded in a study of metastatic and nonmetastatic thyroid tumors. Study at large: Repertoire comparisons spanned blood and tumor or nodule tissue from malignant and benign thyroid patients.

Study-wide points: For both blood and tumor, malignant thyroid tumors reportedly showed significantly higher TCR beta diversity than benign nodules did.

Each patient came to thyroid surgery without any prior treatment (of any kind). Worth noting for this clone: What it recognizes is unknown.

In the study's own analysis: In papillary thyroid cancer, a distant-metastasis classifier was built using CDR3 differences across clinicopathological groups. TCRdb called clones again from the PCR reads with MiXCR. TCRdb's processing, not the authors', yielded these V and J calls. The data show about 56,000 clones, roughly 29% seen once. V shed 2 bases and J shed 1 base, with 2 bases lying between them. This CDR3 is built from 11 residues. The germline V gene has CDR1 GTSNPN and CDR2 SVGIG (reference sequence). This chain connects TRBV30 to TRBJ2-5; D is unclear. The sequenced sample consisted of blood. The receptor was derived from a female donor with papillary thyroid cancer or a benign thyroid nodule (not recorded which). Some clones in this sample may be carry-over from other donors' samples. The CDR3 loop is CAWSIQETQYF. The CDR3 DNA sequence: TGTGCCTGGAGTATCCAAGAGACCCAGTACTTC.